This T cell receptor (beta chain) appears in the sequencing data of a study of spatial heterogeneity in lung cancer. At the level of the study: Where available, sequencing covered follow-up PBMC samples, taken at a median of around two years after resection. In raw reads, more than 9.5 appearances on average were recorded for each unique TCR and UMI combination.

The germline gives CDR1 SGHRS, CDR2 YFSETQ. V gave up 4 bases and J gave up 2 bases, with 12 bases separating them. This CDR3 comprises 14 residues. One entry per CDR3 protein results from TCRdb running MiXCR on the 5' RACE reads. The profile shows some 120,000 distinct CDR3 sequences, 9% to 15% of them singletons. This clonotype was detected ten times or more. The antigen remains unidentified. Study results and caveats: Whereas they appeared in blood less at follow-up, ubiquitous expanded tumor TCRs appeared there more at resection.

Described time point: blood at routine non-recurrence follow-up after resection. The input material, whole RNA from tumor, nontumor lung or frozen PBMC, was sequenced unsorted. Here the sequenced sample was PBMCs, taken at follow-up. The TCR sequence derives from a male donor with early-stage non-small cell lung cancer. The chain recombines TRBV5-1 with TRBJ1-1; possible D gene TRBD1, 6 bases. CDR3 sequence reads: CASSHGQPNTEAFF. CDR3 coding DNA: TGCGCCAGCAGCCACGGACAGCCCAACACTGAAGCTTTCTTT.